A selection of T cell receptor beta chains follows, all from one sample in a study of OX40 agonist ivuxolimab in advanced cancers. Only in-frame clones appear in the TCRdb table, and some are missing; sequencing was by immunoSEQ multiplex PCR. The profile shows 90,000 or so clones, more than 85% of them singletons. This material consisted of CD4+ or CD8+ T cells sorted from blood, taken in a trial of the OX40 agonist ivuxolimab. The origin of the receptors is an adult with an advanced solid tumor such as melanoma, head and neck, liver or kidney cancer. Both conserved end residues are trimmed from each CDR3. Size is stated for part of the rows, as once, few or many counts, or as a class when the clone is expanded.

once,TRBV27,ASSEWDYGYT
-,TRBV10-2,ASSESGQIGTEAF
-,TRBV4-3,ASSQATTRPSGTQY
-,TRBV5-1,ASSLTMNTEAF
few,TRBV7-9,ASSQGFGYT
-,TRBV27,ASSFRTGVNTEAF
-,TRBV19,ASWGGWTEAF
-,TRBV10-3,AIRPGLAAYEQY
-,TRBV11-2,ASRESYNSPLH
-,TRBV6-5,ASSYMGASGAEAF
-,TRBV15,ATSSKPGLAAYEQY
-,TRBV2,ASLPPGTSRETQY
once,TRBV19,ASSADTQY
once,TRBV2,ASSAPSGSTNNEQY
-,TRBV11-2,ASSLHSGQNDEQY
-,TRBV5-5,ASSSTGVWNQPQH
-,TRBV19,ASGDSTDTQY
-,TRBV2,ASSGLAGGIGELF
-,TRBV29-1,SVEGQAVLDNEQF
-,TRBV2,ASGHPIQRQH
-,TRBV6-5,ATWTVYGYT
-,TRBV6-5,ASSVGLTNTGELF
-,TRBV30,AWSPGTGNTEAF
-,TRBV19,ASRHRDSYQPQH
-,TRBV6-5,ASSYPRPEGFYEQY
-,TRBV6-1,ASSESQFYGYT
-,TRBV6-5,ASSYAGGSTDTQY
-,TRBV2,ASSADPGDEQF
-,TRBV5-5,ASSALGAGQTDTQY
-,TRBV7-2,ASSLTSSDYGGYT
-,TRBV5-1,ASSLPYPRDRGSSSYNSPLH
-,TRBV27,ASTPGGASGYEQY
-,TRBV9,ASSLISGRANEQF
-,TRBV9,ASSVEVADTQY
once,TRBV5-1,ASSHPSAGGYEQY
once,TRBV4-3,ASSQDGPGAAGELF
-,TRBV23-1,ASNPVGDRLNSPLH
-,TRBV7-2,ASSLEQGAFMDQPQH
-,TRBV5-1,ASSLAGGELF
-,TRBV14,ASDDGLNTEAF
-,TRBV13,ASSFGGASNTGELF
-,TRBV27,ASSSLVGTENYGYT
once,TRBV11-2,ASSPVSYPIEAKNIQY
-,TRBV29-1,SVLGRVEQY
-,TRBV19,ASNEGSEETQY
-,TRBV27,ASSPPGEEEEKLF
once,TRBV27,ASSLRPDTQY
once,TRBV6-1,ASSGPGQGGVGTPEAF